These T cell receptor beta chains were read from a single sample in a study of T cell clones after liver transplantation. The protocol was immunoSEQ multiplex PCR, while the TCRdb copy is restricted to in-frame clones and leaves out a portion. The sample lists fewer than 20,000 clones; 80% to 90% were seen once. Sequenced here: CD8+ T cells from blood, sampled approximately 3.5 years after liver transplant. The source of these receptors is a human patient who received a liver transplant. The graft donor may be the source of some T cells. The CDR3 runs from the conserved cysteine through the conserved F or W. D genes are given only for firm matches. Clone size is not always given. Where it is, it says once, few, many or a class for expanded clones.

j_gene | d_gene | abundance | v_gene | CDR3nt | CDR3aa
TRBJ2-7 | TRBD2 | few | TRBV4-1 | TGCGCCAGCAGCCTAGCGGGAGGGGCCTCCTACGAGCAGTACTTC | CASSLAGGASYEQYF
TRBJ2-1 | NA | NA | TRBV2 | TGTGCCAGCTCCTACTTCTCCTACAATGAGCAGTTCTTC | CASSYFSYNEQFF
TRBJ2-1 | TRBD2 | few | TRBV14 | TGTGCCAGCAGTCCGGCGGGAGGGCCCCTTTACAATGAGCAGTTCTTC | CASSPAGGPLYNEQFF
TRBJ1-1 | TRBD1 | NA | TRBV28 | TGTGCCAGCAGTTTATTCAGGCGGGACAGAGGGCTCATGAACACTGAAGCTTTCTTT | CASSLFRRDRGLMNTEAFF
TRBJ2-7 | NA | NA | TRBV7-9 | TGTGCCAGCAGCTTAATCGAAGGAGACGAGCAGTACTTC | CASSLIEGDEQYF
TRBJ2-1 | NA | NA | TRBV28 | TGTGCCAGCAGCCCCGTCCTAATCCCAAATGAGCAGTTCTTC | CASSPVLIPNEQFF
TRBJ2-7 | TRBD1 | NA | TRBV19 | TGTGCCAGTAGTATCGGGACAGGGGTCTTCTACGAGCAGTACTTC | CASSIGTGVFYEQYF
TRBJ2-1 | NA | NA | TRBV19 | TGTGCCAGTAGCCGGGAGACCTACAATGAGCAGTTCTTC | CASSRETYNEQFF
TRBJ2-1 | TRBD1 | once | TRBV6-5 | TGTGCCAGCAGAGCCGGGACAGGGTACAATGAGCAGTTCTTC | CASRAGTGYNEQFF
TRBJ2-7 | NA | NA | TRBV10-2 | TGCGCCAGCAGCCTAGGCAGGGGAGCCGAGCAGTACTTC | CASSLGRGAEQYF
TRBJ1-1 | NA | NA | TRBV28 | TGTGCCAGCAGTTTATGGAACGCGGGGAACACTGAAGCTTTCTTT | CASSLWNAGNTEAFF
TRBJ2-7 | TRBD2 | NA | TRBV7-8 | TGTGCCAGCAGCTTAGGGGCGGGAGGGTACTACGAGCAGTACTTC | CASSLGAGGYYEQYF
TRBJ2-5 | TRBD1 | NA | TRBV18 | TGTGCCAGCTCACCACCGGACAGGGGGCAGGAGACCCAGTACTTC | CASSPPDRGQETQYF
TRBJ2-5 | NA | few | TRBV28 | TGTGCCAGCAGTTTAGGTGTAAAGACCCAGTACTTC | CASSLGVKTQYF
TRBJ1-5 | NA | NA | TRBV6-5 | TGTGCCAGCAGTTACTCAGGGTACAATCAGCCCCAGCATTTT | CASSYSGYNQPQHF
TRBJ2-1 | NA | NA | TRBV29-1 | TGCAGCGTTGGTGCAGGGCCCAATGAGCAGTTCTTC | CSVGAGPNEQFF
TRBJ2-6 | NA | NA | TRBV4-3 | TGCGCCAGCAGCCAACAAAATAGCGGTACTGGGGCCAACGTCCTGACTTTC | CASSQQNSGTGANVLTF
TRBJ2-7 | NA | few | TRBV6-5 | TGTGCCAGCAGTTATACACCTGGGATTACCTACGAGCAGTACTTC | CASSYTPGITYEQYF
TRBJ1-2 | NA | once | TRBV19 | TGTGCCACCTATGGCTATGGCTACACCTTC | CATYGYGYTF
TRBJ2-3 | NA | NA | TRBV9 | TGTGCCAGCAGCGGCTCTCCCACAGATACGCAGTATTTT | CASSGSPTDTQYF
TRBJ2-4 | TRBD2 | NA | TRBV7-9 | TGTGCCAGCAGCTTAGCTAAAGGGACTAGCGGGAGGAACATTCAGTACTTC | CASSLAKGTSGRNIQYF
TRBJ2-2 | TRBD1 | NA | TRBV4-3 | TGCGCCAGCACCCCAGGGACAGGGGGCGGTGTAATACCGAACACCGGGGAGCTGTTTTTT | CASTPGTGGGVIPNTGELFF
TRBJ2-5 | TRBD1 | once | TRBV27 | TGTGCCAGCAGTTTTCGACAGGGTTGGGAGACCCAGTACTTC | CASSFRQGWETQYF
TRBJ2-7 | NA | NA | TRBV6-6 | TGTGCCAGCAGTTCCTCTTACAGCGCCTACGAGCAGTACTTC | CASSSSYSAYEQYF
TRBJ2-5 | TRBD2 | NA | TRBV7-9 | TGTGCCAGCAGGGGGACTAGCGCGGAGACCCAGTACTTC | CASRGTSAETQYF
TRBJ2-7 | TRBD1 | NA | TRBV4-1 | TGCGCTAGCAGCCCTCAGACAGGGTATGAGCAGTACTTC | CASSPQTGYEQYF
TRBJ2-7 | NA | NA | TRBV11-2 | TGTGCCAGCAGCTTTCCCCTTACCTACGAGCAGTACTTC | CASSFPLTYEQYF